The 9 T cell receptor beta chains given below trace back to one sample, sequenced in a study of human T cells and chemical hapten exposure (dated by TCRdb to the early 2020s). Interpreted using the paper, the time point label stands for: patch test 3, about 24 weeks after DPC sensitization. The treatment or condition label for this specimen denotes: therapeutic diphenylcyclopropenone sensitization with weekly scalp DPC. To prepare the library, RACE was applied. The listed sequencing device is NextSeq 500. Clones were called with MiXCR by TCRdb after fastp trimmed the public reads at Q25, and only in-frame beta chains were retained. Rows matching on CDR3 protein sequence are summarized as one entry with the most common DNA and genes. The sample includes roughly 100,000 distinct CDR3 sequences, with under 35% observed a single time. Together, the top ten hold more than 2.5% of the sample. Sequencing was performed on whole blood, taken in connection with sensitization to the hapten diphenylcyclopropenone (DPC). Every receptor here comes from a man aged 40-49 years with alopecia areata. Some clones in this sample may be carry-over from other donors' samples.

The J gene is TRBJ2-3, the V gene TRBV7-9; D ambiguous. V was shortened by 3 bases and J by 8 bases, with 9 bases between the two germline ends. Germline CDR1 SEHNR, CDR2 FQNEAQ (reference sequence). This CDR3 spans 12 amino acids. The CDR3 nucleotides read TGTGCCAGCAGCTTTGAGCTGATTACGCAGTATTTT. Amino acids: CASSFELITQYF. The entire variable domain, with the rest obtained from reference TRBV7-9 and TRBJ2-3, is as follows: DTGVSQNPRHKITKRGQNVTFRCDPISEHNRLYWYRQTLGQGPEFLTYFQNEAQLEKSRLLSDRFSAERPKGSFSTLEIQRTEQGDSAMYLCASSFELITQYFGPGTRLTVL.

J is TRBJ2-2 and V is TRBV3-1; 11 nucleotides match TRBD2. Germline V CDR1 and CDR2: LGHDT, YNNKEL (reference sequence). V lost 1 base, J lost 6 bases, and 4 bases stayed unmatched. This CDR3 has 16 residues. CDR3 in amino acids: CASSQGLAGSAGELFF. DNA for the CDR3: TGTGCCAGCAGCCAAGGACTAGCGGGATCGGCCGGGGAGCTGTTTTTT.

The V and J genes are TRBV2 and TRBJ2-3; possible D gene TRBD1, 5 bases. The CDR3 sequence is 15 residues long. Germline V gene lookup returns CDR1 SNHLY and CDR2 FYNNEI. V lost 5 bases, J lost 5 bases, and 17 bases lay in between. CDR3 sequence: CASSFDGQGVDTQYF. Written as DNA, the CDR3 is TGTGCCAGCAGTTTTGATGGGCAAGGGGTAGATACGCAGTATTTT.

This clonotype has ten or more counts. This chain connects TRBV29-1 to TRBJ2-7; D is uncertain. Trimming shortened V by 4 bases and J by 2 bases, and 21 bases separated the two germline ends. Germline values: CDR1 SQVTM, CDR2 ANQGSEA. CDR3 size: 16 residues. CDR3 sequence reads: CSVATPLEPGPYEQYF. For the CDR3, the DNA is TGCAGCGTTGCAACCCCTTTGGAGCCCGGTCCCTACGAGCAGTACTTC.

The chain joins TRBV7-2 to TRBJ2-1, with a weak D call TRBD2 (5 bases). This CDR3 contains 14 residues. Germline lookup yields CDR1 SGHTA and CDR2 FQGNSA. V dropped 2 bases and J dropped 6 bases, with 11 bases sitting between them. The CDR3 nucleotides are TGTGCCAGCAGCTTAAGGATTAGCGTCAATGAGCAGTTCTTC. Residues: CASSLRISVNEQFF.

A few counts support this clonotype. The chain combines TRBV24-1 with TRBJ2-3; unclear D gene. The CDR3 is 17 amino acids. The V gene's germline CDR1 is KGHDR and CDR2 SFDVKD. V was shortened by 3 bases and J by 2 bases, with 17 bases between the two germline ends. The CDR3 here is CATSDPSTGAHTDTQYF. DNA of the CDR3: TGTGCCACCAGTGATCCTTCGACGGGCGCCCACACAGATACGCAGTATTTT.

This clonotype was seen a few times. V is TRBV7-2 and J is TRBJ1-5; D is unclear. This CDR3 is built from 15 residues. Germline CDR1 and CDR2: SGHTA and FQGNSA. Trimming stripped 0 bases from V and 3 bases from J, with 9 bases between. DNA for the CDR3: TGTGCCAGCAGCTTAGCGGCAGGCCCCAATCAGCCCCAGCATTTT. This translates into CASSLAAGPNQPQHF.

This rearrangement joins TRBV7-8 to TRBJ2-3; no reliable D call. Trimming pared 2 bases from V and 0 bases from J, leaving 9 bases between. CDR1 and CDR2 (germline): SGHVS, FQNEAQ. The CDR3 has 15 amino acids. The CDR3 bases are TGTGCCAGCAGCTTACAGGAATCTAGCACAGATACGCAGTATTTT. Translation: CASSLQESSTDTQYF.

The J gene is TRBJ2-7, the V gene TRBV5-8; 7 bases align to TRBD1. CDR3 length: 15 residues. The germline gives CDR1 SGHTS, CDR2 YDEGEE. J lost 6 bases, V lost 4 bases, and 13 bases had no gene match. The CDR3 coding sequence is TGTGCCAGCAGCATAAATACAGGGGTCGATGGCGAGCAGTACTTC. It specifies CASSINTGVDGEQYF.